In its sample, the clone carrying this TCR beta chain was seen once. The data originate from a study of blood T cell repertoires in COVID-19. About the research overall: Samples of COVID-19 (acute and convalescent) were obtained from the United States, Italy and Spain. The cDNA or gDNA used as material had been derived from T cells, B-cell-depleted T cells, or PBMCs.

Authors' processing steps: Reference gene primer amplification gave estimated nucleated cell counts. Sequenced by immunoSEQ multiplex PCR; TCRdb stores in-frame clones only, minus some. The V and J calls and clone size were taken over from that table, and D and trimming were inferred from the DNA. Here the sample spans about 260,000 clones, over 80% being singletons. The CDR3 covers 13 residues. Germline V CDR1 and CDR2: GTSNPN, SVGIG (reference sequence). Trimming took off 5 bases at V and 1 base at J, with 9 bases between the two ends. This chain connects TRBV30 to TRBJ1-5; possible D gene TRBD1, 6 bases. Sequencing used peripheral blood. This TCR derives from a middle-aged woman who had recovered from COVID-19. The CDR3 region has the DNA TGTGCCTGGGCTACAGGGAGCAATCAGCCCCAGCATTTT. It yields the protein CAWATGSNQPQHF.